Listed here are 23 T cell receptor beta chains from one sample, sequenced in a study of shared clonotypes between healthy human individuals. Positively selected for CCR7, the CD45RO-negative cells used as naive CD8 cells excluded terminally differentiated effector memory CD45RA+ cells. This table comes from immunoSEQ multiplex PCR, and its TCRdb copy is limited to in-frame clones, with some not included. Found here are 700,000 to 950,000 clones, about 96% of them singletons; the top ten hold approximately 0.2%. The sequencing input was naive CD8+ T cells sorted from blood. These receptors all come from a man under 40 in good health.

The V and J genes are TRBV29-1 and TRBJ2-3; possible D gene TRBD2, 6 bases. CDR1 and CDR2 from the germline V gene are SQVTM and ANQGSEA. The length of the CDR3 is 14 residues. Trimming removed 5 bases from V and 0 bases from J, with 12 bases in between. The CDR3 here is CSVQQAGSTDTQYF. In nucleotides, the CDR3 is TGCAGCGTTCAACAAGCGGGTAGCACAGATACGCAGTATTTT.

This chain uses TRBV5-6 with TRBJ2-7; D possibly uses TRBD1 or TRBD2 (6 bases each). CDR3 length: 15 residues. V was clipped by 4 bases and J by 6 bases, with 20 bases between them. CDR1 is SGHDT and CDR2 is YYEEEE in the germline V gene. This CDR3 is CASSLVGGGLSEQYF. The CDR3 DNA reads as TGTGCCAGCAGCCTGGTAGGGGGAGGCCTTTCCGAGCAGTACTTC.

This sequence joins TRBV11-1 and TRBJ2-7; the match to TRBD2 covers 11 bases. Germline V lookup: CDR1 SGHAT, CDR2 FQDESV (reference sequence). V trimming: 3 bases; J trimming: 2 bases; junction bases outside the gene matches: 3. The CDR3 length is 15 residues. The DNA for the CDR3 is TGTGCCAGCAGCTTGCGACTAGCGGGACCCTACGAGCAGTACTTC. This gives the protein CASSLRLAGPYEQYF.

This clone was seen only once. The chain combines TRBV27 with TRBJ2-1; no definite D call. V lost 8 bases to trimming and J lost 10 bases, with 15 bases between them. CDR1 and CDR2 (germline): MNHEY, SMNVEV (reference sequence). The CDR3 runs to 12 residues. CDR3 sequence (DNA): TGTGCCAGCGGCTCAGCGCGGCGGGAGCAGTTCTTC. Translation gives CASGSARREQFF.

The J gene is TRBJ2-7, the V gene TRBV7-8, with D hard to call. The CDR3 length is 12 residues. The germline gives CDR1 SGHVS, CDR2 FQNEAQ. V shed 5 bases and J shed 6 bases, with 11 bases lying between them. This chain's CDR3 is CASSVGFAEQYF. The CDR3 DNA reads as TGTGCCAGCAGCGTGGGATTCGCCGAGCAGTACTTC.

This clone was observed once. The V and J genes are TRBV6-5 and TRBJ2-7, with D perhaps matching TRBD1 (6 bases). The CDR3 is 14 amino acids. Germline V gene sequence: CDR1 MNHEY, CDR2 SVGAGI. The V end lost 5 bases, the J end lost 3 bases, and 14 bases lay between the germline ends. CDR3 DNA sequence: TGTGCCAGCAGTGCAAGTCAGGGGTTCTACGAGCAGTACTTC. Its translation: CASSASQGFYEQYF.

This chain connects TRBV14 to TRBJ1-2; D uncertain. The CDR3 has 13 amino acids. The germline CDR1 and CDR2 sequences are SGHDN and FVKESK. Trimming left V 4 bases short and J 7 bases short, with 13 bases between. CDR3 DNA sequence: TGTGCCAGCAGCCCCAGAAGGTTGGGTGGCTACACCTTC. Encoded protein: CASSPRRLGGYTF.

The chain employs TRBV28 and TRBJ2-1; TRBD1 matches at 9 bases. This CDR3 has 14 residues. V lost 6 bases and J lost 14; bases outside the gene matches: 14. Germline-derived CDR1 and CDR2 are MDHEN and SYDVKM. The CDR3 sequence: CASSLGQGTGYEFF. CDR3 DNA: TGTGCCAGCAGCCTCGGACAGGGGACAGGGTATGAGTTCTTC.

Comment on this clone: Within the sample, other DNA sequences also encode this same CDR3. This chain joins TRBV28 and TRBJ2-7; no reliable D call. CDR1 is MDHEN and CDR2 is SYDVKM in the germline V gene. The CDR3 length is 12 residues. V was trimmed by 3 bases and J by 2 bases, leaving 5 bases between them. The DNA for the CDR3 is TGTGCCAGCAGTTTCCAAACCTACGAGCAGTACTTC. Protein product: CASSFQTYEQYF.

The rearrangement uses TRBV27 and TRBJ2-1; D remains unclear. Germline lookup yields CDR1 MNHEY and CDR2 SMNVEV (reference sequence). V lost 5 bases to trimming and J lost 7 bases, with 12 bases between them. The CDR3 sequence is 13 residues long. This CDR3 is CASSHGSVNEQFF. The CDR3 DNA sequence: TGTGCCAGCAGTCACGGATCCGTAAATGAGCAGTTCTTC.

This sequence joins TRBV7-6 and TRBJ1-5; D unresolved. V gave up 5 bases and J gave up 7 bases, with 9 bases separating them. Germline CDR1 SGHVS, CDR2 FNYEAQ. CDR3 length: 12 residues. The CDR3 DNA is TGTGCCAGCAGCGCCGGCGGCCAGCCCCAGCATTTT. Its protein product is CASSAGGQPQHF.

The J gene is TRBJ2-1, the V gene TRBV11-2, with TRBD2 matching 7 bases. The ends lost 4 bases at V and 7 bases at J; junction bases unmatched: 13. CDR3 size: 16 residues. Germline assignment: CDR1 SGHAT and CDR2 FQNNGV. CDR3 region: CASSSILAGESNEQFF. Here the CDR3 DNA reads TGTGCCAGCAGCTCCATTCTGGCGGGAGAATCAAATGAGCAGTTCTTC.

This chain connects TRBV7-9 to TRBJ2-5, with 13 bases aligning to TRBD2. Germline trimming cut 4 bases from V and 1 base from J; bases unmatched to any gene: 9. Germline V gene lookup returns CDR1 SEHNR and CDR2 FQNEAQ (reference sequence). This CDR3 is 18 amino acids long. The CDR3 bases are TGTGCCAGCAGCTCCCAAACGGGACTAGCGGGATTCCAAGAGACCCAGTACTTC. It specifies CASSSQTGLAGFQETQYF.

The J gene is TRBJ1-2, the V gene TRBV15; 10 bases fit TRBD1. V lost 3 bases and J lost 6; bases outside the gene matches: 4. The CDR3 has 14 amino acids. Germline V gene lookup returns CDR1 LNHNV and CDR2 YYDKDF (reference sequence). In DNA form, the CDR3 reads TGTGCCACCAGCAGTGACAGGGGGCAGGATGGCTACACCTTC. This encodes CATSSDRGQDGYTF. Full variable domain (remainder filled in from reference TRBV15 and TRBJ1-2): DAMVIQNPRYQVTQFGKPVTLSCSQTLNHNVMYWYQQKSSQAPKLLFHYYDKDFNNEADTPDNFQSRRPNTSFCFLDIRSPGLGDTAMYLCATSSDRGQDGYTFGSGTRLTVV.

CDR3 amino acids: CASRRDRGETQYF. The DNA for the CDR3 is TGTGCCAGCAGGAGGGACAGGGGAGAGACCCAGTACTTC. This chain links TRBV6-6 with TRBJ2-5; 10 nucleotides match TRBD1. The CDR3 spans 13 residues. The germline gives CDR1 MNHNY, CDR2 SVGAGI (reference sequence). Trimming at V came to 6 bases and at J to 4 bases, leaving 2 bases not matched to a gene.

The chain uses TRBV2 and TRBJ1-5; no clear D. Per germline, CDR1 SNHLY and CDR2 FYNNEI. Trimming pared 6 bases from V and 7 bases from J, leaving 16 bases between. This CDR3 has 14 residues. CDR3 in DNA: TGTGCCAGCAGCGAGTCGTCGGGTCGACAGCCCCAGCATTTT. The encoded protein is CASSESSGRQPQHF.

The V gene is TRBV11-2, the J gene TRBJ2-7; 8 bases match TRBD1. J was trimmed by 2 bases and V by 0 bases; bases with no gene match: 9. CDR1 is SGHAT and CDR2 is FQNNGV in the germline V gene. The CDR3 has 17 residues. The CDR3 bases are TGTGCCAGCAGCTTAGAGGGGACAGGACAAGCCCCCTACGAGCAGTACTTC. Its translation: CASSLEGTGQAPYEQYF.

This clone was detected only once. This chain joins TRBV7-8 and TRBJ1-1; possible D gene TRBD1, 6 bases. CDR1 is SGHVS and CDR2 is FQNEAQ in the germline V gene. This CDR3 contains 16 residues. V was cut by 5 bases and J by 0 bases, with 16 bases left in between. The CDR3 sequence is CASSIRQAALNTEAFF. The CDR3 DNA follows: TGTGCCAGCAGCATTCGACAGGCGGCGTTGAACACTGAAGCTTTCTTT.

This clone was picked up one time. V gene TRBV5-1 combines with J gene TRBJ1-1; possibly TRBD1 for D (5 bases). The CDR3 loop spans 18 amino acids. Trimming took off 3 bases at V and 0 bases at J, with 21 bases between the two ends. CDR1 is SGHRS and CDR2 is YFSETQ in the germline V gene. CDR3 protein: CASSSWGTDSAMNTEAFF. In nucleotides, the CDR3 is TGCGCCAGCAGCTCCTGGGGGACTGACAGTGCCATGAACACTGAAGCTTTCTTT.

This clone was recorded once. CDR3 sequence reads: CASSSGVLAEAFF. The CDR3 region has the DNA TGTGCCAGCAGCTCAGGGGTTTTGGCTGAAGCTTTCTTT. The chain is built from TRBV7-9 and TRBJ1-1; the D gene is possibly TRBD1 (6 bases). V was shortened by 4 bases and J by 6 bases, with 12 bases between the two germline ends. Germline loops: CDR1 SEHNR, CDR2 FQNEAQ (reference sequence). The CDR3 runs 13 residues.

The chain has TRBV2 and TRBJ2-7; either TRBD1 or TRBD2 may supply D (5 bases each). Germline CDR1 and CDR2: SNHLY and FYNNEI. There are 12 residues in the CDR3. V lost 11 bases, J lost 0 bases, and 11 bases lay in between. The chain's CDR3 is CAAGGASYEQYF. DNA of the CDR3: TGTGCCGCTGGGGGTGCCTCCTACGAGCAGTACTTC.

V gene TRBV10-3 combines with J gene TRBJ2-7, with 9 bases lining up with TRBD2. With V trimmed by 4 bases and J by 0 bases, 7 bases remained unmatched. The CDR3 runs 16 residues. Germline CDR1 ENHRY, CDR2 SYGVKD. The CDR3 protein is CAISGRLAVSSYEQYF. The CDR3 DNA follows: TGTGCCATCAGTGGCCGACTAGCGGTTAGCTCCTACGAGCAGTACTTC.

This sequence joins TRBV6-4 and TRBJ2-1, with D possibly being TRBD2 (6 bases). CDR3 length equals 15 residues. V shed 2 bases and J shed 1 base, with 9 bases lying between them. Germline V lookup: CDR1 MRHNA, CDR2 SNTAGT. The CDR3 DNA is TGTGCCAGCAGTGACACGGGAGTGTCCTACAATGAGCAGTTCTTC. Amino acids: CASSDTGVSYNEQFF.